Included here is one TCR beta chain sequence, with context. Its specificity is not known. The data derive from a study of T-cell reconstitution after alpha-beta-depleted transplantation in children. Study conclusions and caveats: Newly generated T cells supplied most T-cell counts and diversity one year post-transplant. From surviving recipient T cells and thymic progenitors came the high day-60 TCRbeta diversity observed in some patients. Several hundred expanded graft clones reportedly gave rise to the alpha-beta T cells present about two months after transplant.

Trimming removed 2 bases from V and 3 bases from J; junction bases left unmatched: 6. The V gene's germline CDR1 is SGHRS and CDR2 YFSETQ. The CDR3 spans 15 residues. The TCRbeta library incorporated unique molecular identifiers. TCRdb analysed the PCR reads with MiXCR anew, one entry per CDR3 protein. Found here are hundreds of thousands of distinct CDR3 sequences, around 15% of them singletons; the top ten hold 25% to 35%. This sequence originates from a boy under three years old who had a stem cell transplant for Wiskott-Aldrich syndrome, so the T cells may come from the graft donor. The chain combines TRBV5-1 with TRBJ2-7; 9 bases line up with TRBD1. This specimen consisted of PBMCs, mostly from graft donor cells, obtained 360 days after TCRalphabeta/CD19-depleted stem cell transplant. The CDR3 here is CASSFAGTGLYEQYF. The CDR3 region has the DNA TGCGCCAGCAGCTTTGCCGGGACAGGGCTCTACGAGCAGTACTTC.